This entry is about one TCR beta chain. This sample was included in a study of blood T cell repertoires in COVID-19. CDR1 and CDR2 (germline): WNHNN, SYGVQD (reference sequence). V gave up 6 bases and J gave up 4 bases, with 9 bases separating them. The CDR3 spans 12 residues. The method was immunoSEQ multiplex PCR; TCRdb's version includes in-frame clones alone and lacks a portion of them. The sample carries under 200,000 clones, about 82% recorded once. This chain connects TRBV10-1 to TRBJ2-5; TRBD2 might be the D (6 bases). The clonotype was recovered from a man aged 35-49 years with acute COVID-19. Sample: PBMCs or T cells enriched from blood (not recorded which). The CDR3 DNA reads TGCGCCAGCAGGGGGGGAGGAGAGACCCAGTACTTC. Protein sequence: CASRGGGETQYF.